This T cell receptor beta chain was identified in a study of blood T cell repertoires in COVID-19. Produced via immunoSEQ multiplex PCR; TCRdb's table is partial and in-frame only. Among about 100,000 clones listed, roughly 90% were seen once. The receptor comes from a human donor with active COVID-19. The donor label of this sample is uncertain. The sample comprised peripheral blood.

CDR3 sequence reads: CASSWGGNQPQHF. In nucleotides, the CDR3 is TGTGCCAGCAGCTGGGGGGGTAATCAGCCCCAGCATTTT. The chain couples TRBV7-2 to TRBJ1-5, with a possible D match to TRBD1 (5 bases). The CDR3 is made up of 13 amino acids. Trimming took 4 bases from V and 4 from J, leaving 8 bases between them. Germline CDR1 reads SGHTA; CDR2 reads FQGNSA.